These 14 T cell receptor beta chains originate from one sample sequenced in a study of blood T cell repertoires in COVID-19. The assay was immunoSEQ multiplex PCR, and TCRdb's table has in-frame clones only and misses some. The top ten hold around an eighth of the sample, which has roughly 32,000 clones, more than 75% seen once. Sequenced input: peripheral blood. The receptors shown here come from a man between 60 and 75 years old with active COVID-19.

The chain carries TRBV25-1 and TRBJ1-1; TRBD1 might be the D (5 bases). The CDR3 consists of 16 residues. Germline CDR1 reads MGHDK; CDR2 reads SYGVNS. Trimming removed 5 bases at V and 2 bases at J, with 18 bases between. Here the CDR3 DNA reads TGTGCCAGCAGTCCCTCCCGCGGGGGAGCCAACACTGAAGCTTTCTTT. This gives the protein CASSPSRGGANTEAFF.

V and J are TRBV19 and TRBJ1-4; D is undetermined. The germline V gene has CDR1 LNHDA and CDR2 SQIVND (reference sequence). There are 14 residues in the CDR3. With 4 bases removed from V and 4 bases from J, the gap between germline ends came to 10 bases. The CDR3 DNA is TGTGCCAGTAGTAACGGACTGATTAATGAAAAACTGTTTTTT. Translation: CASSNGLINEKLFF.

The gene calls are TRBV18 and TRBJ1-1; no clear D. V lost 1 base to trimming and J lost 1 base, with 7 bases between them. Germline V CDR1 and CDR2: KGHSH, LQKENI. The CDR3 loop spans 14 amino acids. The CDR3 DNA reads as TGTGCCAGCTCACCACTGGGAGGGAACACTGAAGCTTTCTTT. Residues: CASSPLGGNTEAFF.

The V call is TRBV7-9, the J call TRBJ1-4; 7 nucleotides align to TRBD1. This CDR3 is 13 amino acids long. With V trimmed by 5 bases and J by 4 bases, 1 base remained unmatched. CDR1 is SEHNR, CDR2 FQNEAQ, per germline (reference sequence). CDR3 residues: CASSGQVNEKLFF. DNA of the CDR3: TGTGCCAGCAGCGGACAGGTTAATGAAAAACTGTTTTTT.

J is TRBJ2-7 and V is TRBV29-1; 9 nucleotides align to TRBD2. Per germline, CDR1 SQVTM and CDR2 ANQGSEA. V lost 7 bases, J lost 3 bases, and 7 bases stayed unmatched. CDR3 size: 13 residues. CDR3 loop: CSARRAGGYEQYF. CDR3 bases: TGCAGCGCCCGCAGAGCGGGGGGCTACGAGCAGTACTTC.

Relative to its sample, this clone is medium-sized. The V call is TRBV3-1 (or the pseudogene TRBV3-2), the J call TRBJ2-7, with 11 nucleotides matching TRBD1. Losses at the gene ends were 1 base for V and 6 bases for J; bases not matched to a gene: 8. Germline loops: CDR1 LGHDT, CDR2 YNNKEL (reference sequence). The CDR3 is made up of 16 amino acids. The CDR3 nucleotides read TGTGCCAGCAGCCAAGGAGTCGTGGACAGGGGGCCCGAGCAGTACTTC. Encoded protein: CASSQGVVDRGPEQYF.

V and J are TRBV11-3 and TRBJ2-3; 10 bases are shared with TRBD2. V lost 3 bases, J lost 3 bases, and 3 bases stayed unmatched. CDR1 and CDR2 from the germline V gene are SGHNT and YENEEA. The CDR3 sequence is 15 residues long. As DNA, the CDR3 is TGTGCCAGCAGCTTTCAAGCGGGAGGGACAGATACGCAGTATTTT. This translates into CASSFQAGGTDTQYF.

This clone has just a few counts. This sequence joins TRBV6-2 or TRBV6-3 and TRBJ1-5; D remains ambiguous. V was shortened by 4 bases and J by 0 bases, with 7 bases between the two germline ends. The length of the CDR3 is 14 residues. Germline loops: CDR1 MNHEY, CDR2 SVGEGT. This chain's CDR3 is CASSLGSSNQPQHF. The DNA of the CDR3 is TGTGCCAGCAGTTTGGGCAGTAGCAATCAGCCCCAGCATTTT.

The gene calls are TRBV9 and TRBJ1-1; TRBD1 is a possible D gene (6 bases). The length of the CDR3 is 15 residues. Germline lookup yields CDR1 SGDLS and CDR2 YYNGEE. V was pared by 0 bases and J by 8 bases, with 17 bases between. The CDR3 reads CASSVAGGANSEAFF. In nucleotides, the CDR3 is TGTGCCAGCAGCGTAGCTGGGGGGGCCAATAGCGAAGCTTTCTTT.

The genes are TRBV4-1 and TRBJ1-2, with 7 nucleotides matching TRBD1. CDR3 length: 18 residues. The germline V gene has CDR1 MGHRA and CDR2 YSYEKL. After removal of 2 bases from V and 2 bases from J, the junction contained 14 bases not matched to a gene. CDR3 coding DNA: TGCGCCAGCAGCCAACGGGGTAACAGGGGCCCCCCCAACTATGGCTACACCTTC. Translation: CASSQRGNRGPPNYGYTF.

V usage is TRBV7-8 and J usage is TRBJ2-4; a weak D match, TRBD2 (6 bases). The germline CDR1 and CDR2 sequences are SGHVS and FQNEAQ. The V end was cut by 5 bases, the J end by 0 bases, with 14 bases between. There are 16 residues in the CDR3. Here the CDR3 DNA reads TGTGCCAGCAGCCAAGGGACTTCAACAGCCAAAAACATTCAGTACTTC. As protein: CASSQGTSTAKNIQYF.

The chain recombines TRBV4-1 with TRBJ2-7; tentative D call: TRBD1 (5 bases). Germline V gene lookup returns CDR1 MGHRA and CDR2 YSYEKL. The V end lost 1 base, the J end lost 5 bases, and 6 bases lay between the germline ends. This CDR3 is built from 12 residues. The CDR3 DNA reads as TGCGCCAGCAGCCAAGGGGGCGACGAGCAGTACTTC. Translated: CASSQGGDEQYF.

J is TRBJ2-2 and V is TRBV19; weak D call: TRBD1 (5 bases). The ends were cut back, 9 bases at V and 12 bases at J, with 11 bases in the middle. The V gene's germline CDR1 is LNHDA and CDR2 SQIVND (reference sequence). The CDR3 length is 10 residues. Here the CDR3 DNA reads TGTGCCAGCAACTCAGGGAAGCTGTTTTTT. Amino acid sequence: CASNSGKLFF.

The chain is built from TRBV5-4 and TRBJ2-7; D may be TRBD2 (5 bases). The CDR3 is made up of 17 amino acids. Germline loops: CDR1 SGHNT, CDR2 YYREEE (reference sequence). The V end was cut by 1 base, the J end by 1 base, with 18 bases between. The CDR3 region has the DNA TGTGCCAGCAGCTTGCCCCCGGGTGCTAGCTCTTCCTACGAGCAGTACTTC. Its translation is CASSLPPGASSSYEQYF.